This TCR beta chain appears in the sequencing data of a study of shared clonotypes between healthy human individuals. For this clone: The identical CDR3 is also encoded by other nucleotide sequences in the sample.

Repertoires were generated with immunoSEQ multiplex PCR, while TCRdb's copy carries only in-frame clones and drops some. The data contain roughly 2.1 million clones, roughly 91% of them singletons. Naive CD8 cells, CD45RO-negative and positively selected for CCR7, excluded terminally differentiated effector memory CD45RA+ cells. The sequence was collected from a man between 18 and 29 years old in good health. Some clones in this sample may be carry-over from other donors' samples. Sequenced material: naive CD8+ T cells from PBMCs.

The CDR3 nucleotides are TGTGCCAGCAGCACTAGCGGGAGCTCCTACGAGCAGTACTTC. It is translated as CASSTSGSSYEQYF. J is TRBJ2-7 and V is TRBV28, with 11 positions matching TRBD2. The CDR3 totals 14 residues. V lost 6 bases and J lost 0; bases outside the gene matches: 1. Germline V lookup: CDR1 MDHEN, CDR2 SYDVKM.